The 27 T cell receptor beta chains below come from one sample, sequenced in a study of CD8 T cells in ankylosing spondylitis. TCRdb re-analysed the 5' RACE reads in MiXCR, keeping a single row per CDR3 protein. The sample lists approximately 340,000 distinct CDR3 sequences, roughly 14% occurring once. The sequencing sample was made of blood, either unsorted or a sorted T cell fraction (not recorded which). Source of these receptors: a male donor with ankylosing spondylitis or in good health (not recorded which).

In this sample, this clonotype turned up a few times. The genes are TRBV10-3 and TRBJ2-3, with 10 bases that match TRBD2. Losses at the gene ends were 0 bases for V and 2 bases for J; bases not matched to a gene: 8. CDR3 length equals 18 residues. CDR1 ENHRY and CDR2 SYGVKD come from the germline V gene. The CDR3 is CAISESIPSGGHTDTQYF. The DNA of the CDR3 is TGTGCCATCAGTGAGTCGATCCCTAGCGGGGGCCACACAGATACGCAGTATTTT.

V and J are TRBV9 and TRBJ2-2; possibly TRBD2 for D (6 bases). Looked up from germline, CDR1 is SGDLS and CDR2 is YYNGEE. The CDR3 spans 14 residues. The V end was cut by 7 bases, the J end by 5 bases, with 15 bases between. The CDR3 protein is CASAGSRRTGELFF. CDR3 sequence (DNA): TGTGCCAGCGCGGGGTCCCGCCGGACCGGGGAGCTGTTTTTT.

The CDR3 is CSVQLGDRGVFGETQYF. The CDR3 DNA sequence: TGCAGCGTTCAACTCGGGGACAGGGGGGTATTTGGGGAGACCCAGTACTTC. The chain carries TRBV29-1 and TRBJ2-5; 11 nucleotides agree with TRBD1. CDR3 length: 17 amino acids. Trimming removed 5 bases from V and 5 bases from J; junction bases left unmatched: 16. Germline V gene sequence: CDR1 SQVTM, CDR2 ANQGSEA.

The chain uses TRBV3-1 and TRBJ1-1, with D tentatively TRBD1 (5 bases). The V gene lost 1 base and the J gene lost 0 bases, with 12 bases spanning the gap. The CDR3 length is 16 residues. Germline CDR1 is LGHDT and CDR2 is YNNKEL (reference sequence). In DNA, the CDR3 is TGTGCCAGCAGCCAAGGGAAGAGGGGTGTGAACACTGAAGCTTTCTTT. Its translation: CASSQGKRGVNTEAFF.

The rearrangement uses TRBV12-3 or TRBV12-4 and TRBJ2-5, with TRBD1 identical over 9 bases. The length of the CDR3 is 14 residues. Germline trimming cut 6 bases from V and 9 bases from J; bases unmatched to any gene: 11. The CDR3 DNA reads TGTGCCAGCAGCCCCCACCGGGACAGGGCCGCCCAGTACTTC. Protein sequence: CASSPHRDRAAQYF.

The gene calls are TRBV20-1 and TRBJ2-5; D gene unclear. Germline loops: CDR1 DFQATT, CDR2 SNEGSKA (reference sequence). With 6 bases removed from V and 0 bases from J, the gap between germline ends came to 8 bases. This CDR3 is built from 12 residues. CDR3: CSAPLYQETQYF. DNA of the CDR3: TGCAGTGCCCCCCTTTACCAAGAGACCCAGTACTTC.

This clonotype was seen a few times. The V gene is TRBV7-2, the J gene TRBJ2-3; 8 bases fit TRBD2. With V trimmed by 4 bases and J by 1 base, 7 bases remained unmatched. From germline, CDR1 is SGHTA and CDR2 FQGNSA. This CDR3 contains 16 residues. CDR3: CASSSIFSGGTDTQYF. In nucleotides, the CDR3 is TGTGCCAGCAGCTCGATTTTTAGCGGGGGCACAGATACGCAGTATTTT.

This clonotype has a handful of counts. The rearrangement links TRBV5-6 to TRBJ2-4; no firm D call. Germline CDR1 SGHDT, CDR2 YYEEEE. The length of the CDR3 is 14 residues. The V end was cut by 2 bases, the J end by 5 bases, with 11 bases between. The CDR3 sequence: CASSLPGSENIQYF. The CDR3 DNA reads as TGTGCCAGCAGCTTACCGGGCTCGGAAAACATTCAGTACTTC. The full variable domain, its missing parts supplied by reference TRBV5-6 and TRBJ2-4, is DAGVTQSPTHLIKTRGQQVTLRCSPKSGHDTVSWYQQALGQGPQFIFQYYEEEERQRGNFPDRFSGHQFPNYSSELNVNALLLGDSALYLCASSLPGSENIQYFGAGTRLSVL.

In this sample, this clonotype turned up many times. The rearrangement uses TRBV10-3 and TRBJ1-6; TRBD1 might be the D (5 bases). CDR3 length: 14 amino acids. Germline CDR1 reads ENHRY; CDR2 reads SYGVKD. The germline V and J ends were trimmed by 4 bases and 5 bases, with 9 bases remaining between them. This CDR3 reads CAISGGVHNSPLHF. CDR3 coding DNA: TGTGCCATCAGTGGGGGGGTCCATAATTCACCCCTCCACTTT.

This clonotype occurred a few times. V gene TRBV2 combines with J gene TRBJ2-7; 9 bases map to TRBD1. The CDR3 covers 14 residues. Trimming took 6 bases from V and 7 from J; bases not matched to a gene: 10. Germline loops: CDR1 SNHLY, CDR2 FYNNEI. The CDR3 spells CASSPGQGLREQYF. In nucleotides, the CDR3 is TGTGCCAGCAGCCCGGGACAGGGACTAAGGGAGCAGTACTTC.

Ten or more counts support this clonotype. The genes are TRBV12-3 or TRBV12-4 and TRBJ1-5; D is unclear. Trimming shortened V by 8 bases and J by 0 bases, and 8 bases separated the two germline ends. The CDR3 length is 13 residues. The CDR3 bases are TGTGCCAGCTCCCCGGTTAGCAATCAGCCCCAGCATTTT. It is translated as CASSPVSNQPQHF.

A few counts support this clonotype. The chain has TRBV10-3 and TRBJ1-1; no definite D call. The germline V gene encodes CDR1 ENHRY and CDR2 SYGVKD. The CDR3 is 13 amino acids. The V end was cut by 3 bases, the J end by 9 bases, with 14 bases between. The CDR3 region has the DNA TGTGCCATCAGTGAAGGAGGGAGTGGACAAGCTTTCTTT. As protein: CAISEGGSGQAFF.

The gene calls are TRBV30 and TRBJ2-7; 7 bases agree with TRBD1. CDR1 and CDR2 (germline): GTSNPN, SVGIG (reference sequence). CDR3 length equals 12 residues. J was trimmed by 9 bases and V by 5 bases; bases with no gene match: 10. The CDR3 nucleotides are TGTGCCTGGGACAGACAGGGATGGACGCAGTACTTC. Translated, it gives CAWDRQGWTQYF.

In this sample, this clonotype turned up a few times. This sequence joins TRBV2 and TRBJ2-3; D unclear. The CDR3 covers 14 residues. V gave up 5 bases and J gave up 0 bases, with 9 bases separating them. The germline V gene encodes CDR1 SNHLY and CDR2 FYNNEI. The CDR3 DNA sequence: TGTGCCAGCAGTTTCGCTGTAAGCACAGATACGCAGTATTTT. It yields the protein CASSFAVSTDTQYF.

This clonotype has only a few counts. In DNA, the CDR3 is TGCGCCAGCAGCTCACAGGGATTTAACACTGAAGCTTTCTTT. It specifies CASSSQGFNTEAFF. This chain uses TRBV5-1 with TRBJ1-1; possible D gene TRBD1, 6 bases. Trimming took 3 bases from V and 2 from J, leaving 11 bases between them. This CDR3 has 14 residues. Germline V gene data show CDR1 as SGHRS and CDR2 as YFSETQ.

This clonotype showed up just a few times. CDR3 sequence reads: CASSLETDRTDTQYF. The CDR3 DNA follows: TGTGCCAGCAGTTTAGAAACAGACCGCACAGATACGCAGTATTTT. The rearrangement joins TRBV12-3 or TRBV12-4 to TRBJ2-3; D is ambiguous. V was trimmed by 1 base and J by 1 base, leaving 9 bases between them. The CDR3 contains 15 residues.

V usage is TRBV2 and J usage is TRBJ1-2; TRBD1 matches 8 bases. Unmatched junction bases numbered 8, after V lost 11 bases and J lost 3 bases. The CDR3 is 13 residues long. Germline V gene lookup returns CDR1 SNHLY and CDR2 FYNNEI. The CDR3: CAGTQGDDYGYTF. For the CDR3, the DNA is TGTGCCGGTACACAGGGGGACGACTATGGCTACACCTTC.

The chain employs TRBV7-6 and TRBJ2-3; the D is unclear. Germline assignment: CDR1 SGHVS and CDR2 FNYEAQ. The V end was cut by 1 base, the J end by 6 bases, with 8 bases between. The CDR3 is made up of 13 amino acids. CDR3 coding DNA: TGTGCCAGCAGCTTAGGGCTACGCGATACGCAGTATTTT. Protein sequence: CASSLGLRDTQYF.

This clonotype was detected a few times. The CDR3 nucleotides are TGCGCCAGCAGCTTGTCGGCAGGGGGCGTGGGTTCGCACTACGAGCAGTACTTC. Encoded protein: CASSLSAGGVGSHYEQYF. The chain employs TRBV5-1 and TRBJ2-7, with 8 bases lining up with TRBD1. The germline V gene encodes CDR1 SGHRS and CDR2 YFSETQ. The CDR3 totals 18 residues. V lost 1 base, J lost 3 bases, and 15 bases stayed unmatched.

The table lists this clonotype with a few counts. The J gene is TRBJ2-3, the V gene TRBV5-6, with D hard to call. V was shortened by 1 base and J by 0 bases, with 12 bases between the two germline ends. The CDR3 spans 16 residues. Germline V gene data show CDR1 as SGHDT and CDR2 as YYEEEE. The CDR3 protein is CASSLIRAPSTDTQYF. CDR3 nucleotide sequence: TGTGCCAGCAGCTTGATAAGGGCTCCTAGCACAGATACGCAGTATTTT.

This clonotype was seen more than once but under ten times. The V gene is TRBV5-1, the J gene TRBJ2-1; D perhaps matches TRBD1 (6 bases). Germline-derived CDR1 and CDR2 are SGHRS and YFSETQ. The CDR3 runs to 12 residues. Trimming removed 6 bases from V and 2 bases from J, with 6 bases in between. CDR3 in DNA: TGCGCCAGCAACAGGGCCTACAATGAGCAGTTCTTC. Its translation is CASNRAYNEQFF.

In its sample, this clonotype was seen a few times. The CDR3 loop reads CASSERSGGAGKTQYF. The CDR3, as DNA: TGCGCCAGCAGTGAGCGCAGCGGGGGGGCTGGAAAGACCCAGTACTTC. The V and J genes are TRBV10-2 and TRBJ2-5; 10 nucleotides line up with TRBD2. CDR1 and CDR2 from the germline V gene are WSHSY and SAAADI. Trimming removed 2 bases from V and 6 bases from J; junction bases left unmatched: 9. The CDR3 sequence is 16 residues long.

This clonotype showed up just a few times. The chain carries TRBV6-1 and TRBJ2-7; 11 bases map to TRBD2. The CDR3 runs 15 residues. The germline V gene has CDR1 MNHNS and CDR2 SASEGT. With V trimmed by 8 bases and J by 2 bases, 8 bases remained unmatched. DNA of the CDR3: TGTGCCAGCGAGCCGATTAGCGGGGGGGCCTACGAGCAGTACTTC. It encodes CASEPISGGAYEQYF.

Remarks on this clonotype: The junction differs from germline at one of its ends, possibly a read error. The genes are TRBV15 and TRBJ2-2; a possible D gene is TRBD2 (6 bases). This CDR3 has 14 amino acids. The V gene's germline CDR1 is LNHNV and CDR2 YYDKDF (reference sequence). The chain's CDR3 is CATSEGLNTGGLFF. The CDR3 bases are TGTGCCACCAGCGAGGGGCTGAACACCGGGGGGCTGTTTTTT.

This clonotype came up many times. The V gene is TRBV29-1, the J gene TRBJ2-1, with 10 bases lining up with TRBD1. This CDR3 is 14 amino acids long. Germline CDR1 and CDR2: SQVTM and ANQGSEA. The trim removed 7 bases at V and 13 bases at J, leaving 16 bases unmatched. The CDR3 loop is CSDKKGQGKLEQFF. In DNA form, the CDR3 reads TGCAGCGACAAAAAGGGACAGGGGAAATTGGAACAGTTCTTC.

The J gene is TRBJ1-2, the V gene TRBV29-1; D call uncertain. The CDR3 totals 12 residues. Germline CDR1 reads SQVTM; CDR2 reads ANQGSEA. V was clipped by 6 bases and J by 7 bases, with 15 bases between them. The CDR3 is CSVANRRAGYTF. CDR3 sequence (DNA): TGCAGCGTCGCGAATCGGAGGGCTGGCTACACCTTC.

This clonotype was found a few times. The J gene is TRBJ1-1, the V gene TRBV12-3 or TRBV12-4; TRBD1 matches 12 bases. This CDR3 comprises 13 residues. With V trimmed by 6 bases and J by 11 bases, 7 bases remained unmatched. The CDR3 spells CASREGQGAWAFF. Written as DNA, the CDR3 is TGTGCCAGCAGGGAGGGACAGGGGGCTTGGGCTTTCTTT.